This is a list of T cell receptor beta chains from one sample in a study of blood T cells in healthy people across ages. TCRdb ran MiXCR on the 5' RACE reads and lists one entry per CDR3 protein. The sample carries 1.5 million or so distinct CDR3 sequences, approximately 43% recorded once. The sequencing input was blood. Receptors originate from a young woman in good health. Both conserved end residues are part of each CDR3. D genes are given only for firm matches. The listing skips clone size in some rows; elsewhere it reads once, few, many or a size class.

CDR3aa: CASSQVARGGAYNEQFF; CDR3nt: TGCGCCAGCAGCCAAGTTGCGCGCGGGGGGGCCTACAATGAGCAGTTCTTC; abundance: few; d_gene: TRBD2; j_gene: TRBJ2-1; v_gene: TRBV4-1
CDR3aa: CASSFGLAAYEQYF; CDR3nt: TGTGCCAGCAGTTTTGGGCTAGCAGCGTACGAGCAGTACTTC; abundance: many; d_gene: NA; j_gene: TRBJ2-7; v_gene: TRBV7-2
CDR3aa: CVSSDSRQGGQYF; CDR3nt: TGTGTCAGCAGTGACTCACGACAGGGGGGGCAGTACTTC; abundance: NA; d_gene: TRBD1; j_gene: TRBJ2-5; v_gene: TRBV6-5
CDR3aa: CSARRVGLAGGPYNEQFF; CDR3nt: TGCAGTGCTCGAAGAGTCGGACTAGCGGGGGGCCCCTACAATGAGCAGTTCTTC; abundance: NA; d_gene: TRBD2; j_gene: TRBJ2-1; v_gene: TRBV20-1
CDR3aa: CSATGQSYEQYF; CDR3nt: TGCAGCGCGACGGGACAGTCCTACGAGCAGTACTTC; abundance: many; d_gene: TRBD1; j_gene: TRBJ2-7; v_gene: TRBV20-1
CDR3aa: CASSQGGGDIDTQYF; CDR3nt: TGTGCCAGCAGCCAAGGTGGGGGCGATATAGATACGCAGTATTTT; abundance: NA; d_gene: NA; j_gene: TRBJ2-3; v_gene: TRBV3-1
CDR3aa: CSARDRADTQYF; CDR3nt: TGCAGTGCTAGAGATCGGGCAGATACGCAGTATTTT; abundance: many; d_gene: NA; j_gene: TRBJ2-3; v_gene: TRBV20-1
CDR3aa: CAWRDTGGAHNEQFF; CDR3nt: TGTGCCTGGAGGGACACAGGGGGCGCCCACAATGAGCAGTTCTTC; abundance: NA; d_gene: TRBD1; j_gene: TRBJ2-1; v_gene: TRBV30
CDR3aa: CASSSLGTVYNEQFF; CDR3nt: TGTGCCAGCAGCTCCCTCGGGACCGTCTACAATGAGCAGTTCTTC; abundance: NA; d_gene: NA; j_gene: TRBJ2-1; v_gene: TRBV7-2
CDR3aa: CASSLDRGANEQFF; CDR3nt: TGCGCCAGCAGCTTGGACAGGGGGGCTAATGAGCAGTTCTTC; abundance: few; d_gene: TRBD1; j_gene: TRBJ2-1; v_gene: TRBV5-1
CDR3aa: CSVTGGDSYEQYF; CDR3nt: TGCAGCGTGACAGGGGGGGACTCCTACGAGCAGTACTTC; abundance: NA; d_gene: TRBD1; j_gene: TRBJ2-7; v_gene: TRBV29-1
CDR3aa: CSAKGGSPYHPQHF; CDR3nt: TGCAGTGCCAAAGGCGGCAGTCCTTATCACCCCCAGCATTTT; abundance: NA; d_gene: NA; j_gene: TRBJ1-5; v_gene: TRBV20-1
CDR3aa: CASSLGAGGREQYF; CDR3nt: TGTGCCAGCAGCTTGGGGGCGGGGGGCCGGGAGCAGTACTTC; abundance: NA; d_gene: TRBD2; j_gene: TRBJ2-5; v_gene: TRBV7-9
CDR3aa: CASSLGGTFLSNQPQHF; CDR3nt: TGTGCCAGCAGTTTAGGAGGGACTTTTCTTAGCAATCAGCCCCAGCATTTT; abundance: few; d_gene: NA; j_gene: TRBJ1-5; v_gene: TRBV12-3/TRBV12-4
CDR3aa: CSVEDPAAYQETQYF; CDR3nt: TGCAGCGTTGAAGATCCGGCGGCGTACCAAGAGACCCAGTACTTC; abundance: NA; d_gene: NA; j_gene: TRBJ2-5; v_gene: TRBV29-1
CDR3aa: CASSQHFLLLQPSGDAQYF; CDR3nt: TGCGCCAGCAGCCAACACTTTCTCTTGCTACAGCCGAGCGGGGACGCGCAGTACTTC; abundance: NA; d_gene: TRBD2; j_gene: TRBJ2-4; v_gene: TRBV4-1
CDR3aa: CSARATGAGEREQYF; CDR3nt: TGCAGTGCTAGAGCTACAGGAGCGGGGGAACGTGAGCAGTACTTC; abundance: NA; d_gene: TRBD2; j_gene: TRBJ2-7; v_gene: TRBV20-1
CDR3aa: CASSQVNTLGSYEQYF; CDR3nt: TGCGCCAGCAGCCAAGTGAACACCTTGGGCTCCTACGAGCAGTACTTC; abundance: NA; d_gene: NA; j_gene: TRBJ2-7; v_gene: TRBV4-1
CDR3aa: CASSQGTGNNQPQHF; CDR3nt: TGTGCCAGCAGCCAAGGGACAGGGAATAATCAGCCCCAGCATTTT; abundance: many; d_gene: TRBD1; j_gene: TRBJ1-5; v_gene: TRBV3-1
CDR3aa: CASSPEPGETQYF; CDR3nt: TGTGCCAGCAGCCCCGAACCGGGAGAGACCCAGTACTTC; abundance: NA; d_gene: NA; j_gene: TRBJ2-5; v_gene: TRBV14
CDR3aa: CSARAPQMGGNQPQHF; CDR3nt: TGCAGTGCTAGGGCCCCACAGATGGGGGGCAATCAGCCCCAGCATTTT; abundance: few; d_gene: NA; j_gene: TRBJ1-5; v_gene: TRBV20-1
CDR3aa: CASSYGTSGSSYNEQFF; CDR3nt: TGTGCCAGCAGTTACGGGACTAGCGGCAGCTCCTACAATGAGCAGTTCTTC; abundance: many; d_gene: TRBD2; j_gene: TRBJ2-1; v_gene: TRBV6-5
CDR3aa: CASSLDGLTNSPLHF; CDR3nt: TGTGCCAGCAGCCTCGACGGACTGACTAATTCACCCCTCCACTTT; abundance: few; d_gene: NA; j_gene: TRBJ1-6; v_gene: TRBV7-3
CDR3aa: CASSQESHRRGSGNTIYF; CDR3nt: TGCGCCAGCAGCCAAGAGTCCCACAGGAGGGGTTCAGGAAACACCATATATTTT; abundance: once; d_gene: NA; j_gene: TRBJ1-3; v_gene: TRBV4-3
CDR3aa: CASSQVGRNRLNTEAFF; CDR3nt: TGTGCCAGCAGCCAAGTTGGCCGCAATCGGCTAAACACTGAAGCTTTCTTT; abundance: few; d_gene: NA; j_gene: TRBJ1-1; v_gene: TRBV4-2
CDR3aa: CASSPKSSYNEQFF; CDR3nt: TGCGCCAGCAGCCCCAAGAGCTCCTACAATGAGCAGTTCTTC; abundance: few; d_gene: NA; j_gene: TRBJ2-1; v_gene: TRBV4-3
CDR3aa: CASSQIISYSYEQYF; CDR3nt: TGCGCCAGCAGCCAGATAATTAGCTACTCCTACGAGCAGTACTTC; abundance: NA; d_gene: NA; j_gene: TRBJ2-7; v_gene: TRBV4-3
CDR3aa: CASSETSGWYNEQYF; CDR3nt: TGTGCCAGCAGCGAGACTAGCGGTTGGTACAATGAGCAGTACTTC; abundance: NA; d_gene: TRBD2; j_gene: TRBJ2-7; v_gene: TRBV5-6
CDR3aa: CAWSWSSGVGYTF; CDR3nt: TGTGCCTGGAGCTGGTCCTCGGGAGTTGGCTACACCTTC; abundance: NA; d_gene: NA; j_gene: TRBJ1-2; v_gene: TRBV30
CDR3aa: CASMLVDGNEQFF; CDR3nt: TGTGCCAGCATGCTCGTGGATGGCAATGAGCAGTTCTTC; abundance: few; d_gene: NA; j_gene: TRBJ2-1; v_gene: TRBV7-9
CDR3aa: CSARSPASERKVYEQYF; CDR3nt: TGCAGTGCTAGGTCACCTGCTTCAGAGCGCAAGGTTTACGAGCAGTACTTC; abundance: NA; d_gene: NA; j_gene: TRBJ2-7; v_gene: TRBV20-1
CDR3aa: CASSGWTGYNEQFF; CDR3nt: TGTGCCAGTAGTGGGTGGACAGGGTACAATGAGCAGTTCTTC; abundance: NA; d_gene: TRBD1; j_gene: TRBJ2-1; v_gene: TRBV19
CDR3aa: CSVEEDTMNTEAFF; CDR3nt: TGCAGCGTTGAAGAGGACACAATGAACACTGAAGCTTTCTTT; abundance: few; d_gene: NA; j_gene: TRBJ1-1; v_gene: TRBV29-1
CDR3aa: CSAKVPRVEELFF; CDR3nt: TGCAGTGCTAAGGTCCCGCGTGTTGAGGAGCTGTTTTTT; abundance: once; d_gene: NA; j_gene: TRBJ2-2; v_gene: TRBV20-1
CDR3aa: CASKTIASTDTQYF; CDR3nt: TGTGCCAGCAAAACAATAGCTAGCACAGATACGCAGTATTTT; abundance: many; d_gene: NA; j_gene: TRBJ2-3; v_gene: TRBV12-3/TRBV12-4
CDR3aa: CASSLGHRSRQPQHF; CDR3nt: TGTGCCAGCAGTTTAGGCCACCGTTCTAGGCAGCCCCAGCATTTT; abundance: NA; d_gene: NA; j_gene: TRBJ1-5; v_gene: TRBV27
CDR3aa: CASRATGYTDTQYF; CDR3nt: TGTGCCAGCAGAGCAACAGGGTACACAGATACGCAGTATTTT; abundance: once; d_gene: NA; j_gene: TRBJ2-3; v_gene: TRBV6-5
CDR3aa: CASSRVGRFHNEQFF; CDR3nt: TGTGCCAGCAGCCGAGTGGGGCGGTTTCACAATGAGCAGTTCTTC; abundance: NA; d_gene: NA; j_gene: TRBJ2-1; v_gene: TRBV3-1
CDR3aa: CASSQVLQGAYEQYF; CDR3nt: TGCGCCAGCAGCCAGGTACTGCAGGGGGCCTACGAGCAGTACTTC; abundance: NA; d_gene: TRBD1; j_gene: TRBJ2-7; v_gene: TRBV4-3
CDR3aa: CASSARGEQYF; CDR3nt: TGTGCCAGCAGCGCCCGGGGAGAGCAGTACTTC; abundance: NA; d_gene: NA; j_gene: TRBJ2-4; v_gene: TRBV6-6
CDR3aa: CASSRQWGPQGSYGYTF; CDR3nt: TGCGCCAGCAGCCGCCAATGGGGGCCCCAGGGGAGCTATGGCTACACCTTC; abundance: NA; d_gene: NA; j_gene: TRBJ1-2; v_gene: TRBV4-3
CDR3aa: CSAGQPYEQYF; CDR3nt: TGCAGTGCAGGACAGCCCTACGAGCAGTACTTC; abundance: many; d_gene: NA; j_gene: TRBJ2-7; v_gene: TRBV20-1
CDR3aa: CATSRNEGSGYTF; CDR3nt: TGTGCCACCAGCAGAAATGAGGGGTCTGGCTACACCTTC; abundance: NA; d_gene: NA; j_gene: TRBJ1-2; v_gene: TRBV15
CDR3aa: CASSFGQNLYEQYF; CDR3nt: TGTGCCAGCAGTTTCGGCCAGAACCTCTACGAGCAGTACTTC; abundance: few; d_gene: NA; j_gene: TRBJ2-7; v_gene: TRBV12-3/TRBV12-4
CDR3aa: CSARDGPQHAGPQHF; CDR3nt: TGCAGTGCTAGAGATGGTCCCCAACATGCTGGGCCCCAGCATTTT; abundance: NA; d_gene: NA; j_gene: TRBJ1-5; v_gene: TRBV20-1
CDR3aa: CSANGIRGLYEQYF; CDR3nt: TGCAGTGCCAACGGCATCAGGGGGCTCTACGAGCAGTACTTC; abundance: NA; d_gene: TRBD1; j_gene: TRBJ2-7; v_gene: TRBV20-1
CDR3aa: CAWTKLSGYTF; CDR3nt: TGTGCCTGGACCAAATTGTCTGGCTACACCTTC; abundance: NA; d_gene: NA; j_gene: TRBJ1-2; v_gene: TRBV30
CDR3aa: CSGLQQGSYGYTF; CDR3nt: TGCAGTGGCTTACAACAGGGCTCCTATGGCTACACCTTC; abundance: many; d_gene: NA; j_gene: TRBJ1-2; v_gene: TRBV20-1
CDR3aa: CASRPGYFAGEQYF; CDR3nt: TGTGCCAGCAGGCCGGGCTACTTCGCTGGCGAGCAGTACTTC; abundance: NA; d_gene: NA; j_gene: TRBJ2-7; v_gene: TRBV2
CDR3aa: CASRWGGGATQYF; CDR3nt: TGTGCCAGCAGATGGGGCGGGGGGGCAACGCAGTATTTT; abundance: NA; d_gene: TRBD2; j_gene: TRBJ2-3; v_gene: TRBV27
CDR3aa: CASSLFPGLRQGVSYNEQFF; CDR3nt: TGTGCCAGCAGTTTATTTCCGGGCCTGCGACAGGGGGTATCCTACAATGAGCAGTTCTTC; abundance: few; d_gene: TRBD1; j_gene: TRBJ2-1; v_gene: TRBV12-3/TRBV12-4
CDR3aa: CASSQGGAGGNEQFF; CDR3nt: TGTGCCAGCAGCCAGGGAGGGGCCGGCGGAAATGAGCAGTTCTTC; abundance: NA; d_gene: TRBD2; j_gene: TRBJ2-1; v_gene: TRBV6-2/TRBV6-3
CDR3aa: CASSQEGAGYEQYF; CDR3nt: TGCGCCAGCAGCCAAGAAGGTGCTGGGTACGAGCAGTACTTC; abundance: NA; d_gene: NA; j_gene: TRBJ2-7; v_gene: TRBV4-1
CDR3aa: CASSPEPADSYNEQFF; CDR3nt: TGCGCCAGCAGCCCAGAACCCGCCGACAGCTACAATGAGCAGTTCTTC; abundance: NA; d_gene: NA; j_gene: TRBJ2-1; v_gene: TRBV5-1